This T cell receptor beta chain emerged from a study of response to subunit inactivated influenza vaccine. This clonotype turned up a few times. Its antigen is not identified. Trimming took 2 bases from V and 5 from J, leaving 7 bases between them. The CDR3 sequence is 12 residues long. From germline, CDR1 is MDHEN and CDR2 SYDVKM. Findings and limits, study-wide: Authors suggested that a seasonal influenza vaccination recruits few new T cells each time.

TCRdb independently ran MiXCR on the RT-PCR reads; one entry per CDR3 protein. The sample lists hundreds of thousands of distinct CDR3 sequences, around a sixth seen once, with around 10% in the top ten. The sample was PBMCs from blood, taken about 13 days after vaccination. The chain combines TRBV28 with TRBJ2-7, with a possible D match to TRBD2 (5 bases). This clonotype was obtained from a man between 50 and 59 years old who received an inactivated influenza vaccine. The CDR3 region is CASSLTRDEQYF. The CDR3 DNA follows: TGTGCCAGCAGTTTAACGAGGGACGAGCAGTACTTC.